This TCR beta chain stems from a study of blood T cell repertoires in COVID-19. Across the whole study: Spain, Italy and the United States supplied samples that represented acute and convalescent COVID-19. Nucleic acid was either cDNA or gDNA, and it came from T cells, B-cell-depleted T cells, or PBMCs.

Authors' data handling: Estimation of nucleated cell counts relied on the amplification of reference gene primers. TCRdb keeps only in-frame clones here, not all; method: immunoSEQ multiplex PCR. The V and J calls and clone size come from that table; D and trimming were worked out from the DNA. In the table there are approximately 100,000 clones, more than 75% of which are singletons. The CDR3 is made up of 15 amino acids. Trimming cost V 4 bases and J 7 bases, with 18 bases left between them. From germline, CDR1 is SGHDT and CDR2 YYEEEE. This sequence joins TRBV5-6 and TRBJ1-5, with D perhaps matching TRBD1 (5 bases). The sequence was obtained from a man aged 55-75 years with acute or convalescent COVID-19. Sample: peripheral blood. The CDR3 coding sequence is TGTGCCAGCAGCCCGGGGGGACGACGGGACCAGCCCCAGCATTTT. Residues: CASSPGGRRDQPQHF.